This TCR beta chain was identified during a study of CD8 T cells in Susac syndrome. V dropped 1 base and J dropped 4 bases, with 10 bases sitting between them. There are 15 residues in the CDR3. RNA, at roughly 0.45 to 1 ug, was reverse transcribed with random hexamers. TCRdb re-analysed the immunoSEQ multiplex PCR reads in MiXCR, keeping a single row per CDR3 protein. The table shows 110,000 or so distinct CDR3 sequences, with less than 95% occurring only once. Sequencing of TCR beta was performed on blood CD8+ T cells and on blood CD4+ T cells. The gene calls are TRBV12-3 or TRBV12-4 and TRBJ1-4, with D possibly matching TRBD1 (6 bases). The material sequenced was CD4+ T cells from PBMCs. This TCR came from a human donor in good health. In nucleotides, the CDR3 is TGTGCCAGCAGTTTAGGACAGGCCCTTAATGAAAAACTGTTTTTT. Amino acid sequence: CASSLGQALNEKLFF.